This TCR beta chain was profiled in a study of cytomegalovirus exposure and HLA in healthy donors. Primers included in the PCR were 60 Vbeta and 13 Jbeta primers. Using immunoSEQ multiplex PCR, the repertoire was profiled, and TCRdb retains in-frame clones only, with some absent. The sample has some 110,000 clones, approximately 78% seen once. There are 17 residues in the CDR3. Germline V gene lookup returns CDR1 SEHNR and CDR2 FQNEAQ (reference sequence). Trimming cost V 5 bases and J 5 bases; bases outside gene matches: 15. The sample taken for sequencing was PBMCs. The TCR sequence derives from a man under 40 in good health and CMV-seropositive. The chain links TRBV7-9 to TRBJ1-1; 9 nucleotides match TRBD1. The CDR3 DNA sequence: TGTGCCAGCAGCCCATGGACAGGGGTTCTCTCGGGAACTGAAGCTTTCTTT. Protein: CASSPWTGVLSGTEAFF.